This paragraph reports one TCR beta chain. In the original analysis: From reference gene primer amplification, estimates of nucleated cell counts were derived. TCRdb's table, derived via immunoSEQ multiplex PCR, lists solely in-frame clones and lacks some. V and J calls and clone size are given by that table; D and trimming were obtained from the DNA. The data contain some 370,000 clones, roughly 90% of them singletons. This record comes from a study of blood T cell repertoires in COVID-19. CDR3 length: 17 residues. Trimming pared 4 bases from V and 2 bases from J, leaving 15 bases between. Germline V gene sequence: CDR1 KGHSH, CDR2 LQKENI.

Material: peripheral blood. This sequence originates from a man aged 40-49 years with acute or convalescent COVID-19. The V and J genes are TRBV18 and TRBJ2-6; no clear D gene. CDR3 in amino acids: CASSLNSLVTGANVLTF. The DNA of the CDR3 is TGTGCCAGCTCACTAAACTCCCTGGTTACTGGGGCCAACGTCCTGACTTTC.